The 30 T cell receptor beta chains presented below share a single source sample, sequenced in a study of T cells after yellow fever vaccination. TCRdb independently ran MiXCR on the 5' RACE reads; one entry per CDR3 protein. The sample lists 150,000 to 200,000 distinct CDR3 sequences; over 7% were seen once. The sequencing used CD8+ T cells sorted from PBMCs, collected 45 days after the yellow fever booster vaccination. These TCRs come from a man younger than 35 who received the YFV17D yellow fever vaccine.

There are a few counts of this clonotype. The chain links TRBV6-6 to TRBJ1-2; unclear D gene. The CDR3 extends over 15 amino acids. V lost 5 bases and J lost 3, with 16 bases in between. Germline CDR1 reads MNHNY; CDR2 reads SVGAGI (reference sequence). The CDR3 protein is CASSTEMGGHYGYTF. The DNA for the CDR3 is TGTGCCAGCAGTACGGAAATGGGAGGCCACTATGGCTACACCTTC.

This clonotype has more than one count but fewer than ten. CDR3 amino acids: CASSLPDGGYTF. CDR3 nucleotide sequence: TGTGCCAGCAGCCTCCCGGACGGTGGCTACACCTTC. The chain joins TRBV11-2 to TRBJ1-2; no clear D. The germline V gene encodes CDR1 SGHAT and CDR2 FQNNGV. The CDR3 extends over 12 amino acids. V shed 5 bases and J shed 7 bases, with 11 bases lying between them.

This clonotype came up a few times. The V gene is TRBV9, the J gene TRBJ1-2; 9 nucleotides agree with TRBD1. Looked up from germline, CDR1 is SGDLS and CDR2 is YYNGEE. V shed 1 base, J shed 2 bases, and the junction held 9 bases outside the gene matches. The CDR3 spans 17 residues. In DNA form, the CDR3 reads TGTGCCAGCAGCGTAAGGGGACAGGGTTGGGGGAACTATGGCTACACCTTC. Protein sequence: CASSVRGQGWGNYGYTF.

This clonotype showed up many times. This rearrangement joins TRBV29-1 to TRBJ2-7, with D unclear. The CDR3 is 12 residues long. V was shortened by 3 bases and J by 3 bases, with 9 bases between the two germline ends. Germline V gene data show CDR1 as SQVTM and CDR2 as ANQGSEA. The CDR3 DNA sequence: TGCAGCGTTGAGTTGACGGACTACGAGCAGTACTTC. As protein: CSVELTDYEQYF.

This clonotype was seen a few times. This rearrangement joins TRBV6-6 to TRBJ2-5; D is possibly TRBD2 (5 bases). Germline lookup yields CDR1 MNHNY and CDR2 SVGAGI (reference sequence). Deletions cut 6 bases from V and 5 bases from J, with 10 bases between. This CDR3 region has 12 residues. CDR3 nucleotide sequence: TGTGCCAGCAGGAAGGGAGCGGAGACCCAGTACTTC. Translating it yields CASRKGAETQYF.

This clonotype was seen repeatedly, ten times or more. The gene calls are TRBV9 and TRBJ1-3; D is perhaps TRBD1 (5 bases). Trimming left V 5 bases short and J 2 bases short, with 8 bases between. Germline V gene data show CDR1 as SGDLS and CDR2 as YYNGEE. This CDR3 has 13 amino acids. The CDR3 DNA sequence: TGTGCCAGCAGTTGGGGCGCTGGAAACACCATATATTTT. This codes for CASSWGAGNTIYF.

The CDR3 bases are TGTGCCAGCAGCTTGCGGGGCATGGCAGATACGCAGTATTTT. As protein: CASSLRGMADTQYF. J is TRBJ2-3 and V is TRBV7-8; the D gene is possibly TRBD2 (6 bases). The ends were cut back, 3 bases at V and 4 bases at J, with 11 bases in the middle. The germline V gene encodes CDR1 SGHVS and CDR2 FQNEAQ. The CDR3 is 14 amino acids.

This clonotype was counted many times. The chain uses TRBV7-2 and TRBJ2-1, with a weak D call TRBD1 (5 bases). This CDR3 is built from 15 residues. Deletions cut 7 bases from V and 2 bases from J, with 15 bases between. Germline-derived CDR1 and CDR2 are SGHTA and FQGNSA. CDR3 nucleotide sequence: TGTGCCAGCACCAACTGGGGCGGTACCTACAATGAGCAGTTCTTC. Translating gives CASTNWGGTYNEQFF.

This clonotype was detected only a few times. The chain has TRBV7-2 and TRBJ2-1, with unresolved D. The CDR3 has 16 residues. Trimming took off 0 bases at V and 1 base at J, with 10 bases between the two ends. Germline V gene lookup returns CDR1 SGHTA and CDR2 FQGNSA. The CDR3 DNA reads TGTGCCAGCAGCTTAGCCCCGGGTGGGTCCTACAATGAGCAGTTCTTC. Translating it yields CASSLAPGGSYNEQFF.

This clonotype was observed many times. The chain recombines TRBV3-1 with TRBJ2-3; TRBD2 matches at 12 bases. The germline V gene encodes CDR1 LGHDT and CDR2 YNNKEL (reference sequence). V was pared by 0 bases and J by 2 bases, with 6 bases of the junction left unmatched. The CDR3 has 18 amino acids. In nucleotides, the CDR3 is TGTGCCAGCAGCCAAGATCTAGCGGGGGGGCCAATCACAGATACGCAGTATTTT. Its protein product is CASSQDLAGGPITDTQYF.

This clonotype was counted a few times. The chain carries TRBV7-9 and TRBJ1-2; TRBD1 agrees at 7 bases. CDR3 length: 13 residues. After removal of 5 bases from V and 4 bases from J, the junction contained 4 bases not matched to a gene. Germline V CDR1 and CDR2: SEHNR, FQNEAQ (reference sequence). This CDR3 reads CASSRTGFYGYTF. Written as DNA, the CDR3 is TGTGCCAGCAGCCGGACAGGTTTCTATGGCTACACCTTC.

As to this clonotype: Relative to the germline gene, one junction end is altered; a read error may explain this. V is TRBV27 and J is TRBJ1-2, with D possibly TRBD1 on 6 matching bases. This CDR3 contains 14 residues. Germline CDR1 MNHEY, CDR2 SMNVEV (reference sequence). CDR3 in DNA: TGTGGCAGCAGTCCTCGACAGGCTAACTATGGCTACACCTTC. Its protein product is CGSSPRQANYGYTF.

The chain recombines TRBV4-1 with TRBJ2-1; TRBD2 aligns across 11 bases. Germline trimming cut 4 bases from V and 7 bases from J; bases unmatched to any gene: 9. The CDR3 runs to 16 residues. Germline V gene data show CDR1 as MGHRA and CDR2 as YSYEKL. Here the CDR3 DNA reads TGCGCCAGCAGCCTAGCATCACTAGCGGGGGAGAATGAGCAGTTCTTC. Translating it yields CASSLASLAGENEQFF.

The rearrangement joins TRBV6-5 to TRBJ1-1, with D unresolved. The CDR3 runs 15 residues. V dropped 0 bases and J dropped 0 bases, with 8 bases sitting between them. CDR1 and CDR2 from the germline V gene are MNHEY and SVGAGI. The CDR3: CASSYSSGMNTEAFF. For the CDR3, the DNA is TGTGCCAGCAGTTACTCCTCAGGCATGAACACTGAAGCTTTCTTT.

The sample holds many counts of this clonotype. The DNA of the CDR3 is TGCGCCAGCAGCCAACATTCCGGGACAGGGTTTTTTTTGAACACTGAAGCTTTCTTT. As protein: CASSQHSGTGFFLNTEAFF. This chain uses TRBV4-1 with TRBJ1-1, with 9 bases matching TRBD1. The CDR3 loop spans 19 amino acids. V shed 2 bases, J shed 0 bases, and the junction held 13 bases outside the gene matches. Germline CDR1 MGHRA, CDR2 YSYEKL.

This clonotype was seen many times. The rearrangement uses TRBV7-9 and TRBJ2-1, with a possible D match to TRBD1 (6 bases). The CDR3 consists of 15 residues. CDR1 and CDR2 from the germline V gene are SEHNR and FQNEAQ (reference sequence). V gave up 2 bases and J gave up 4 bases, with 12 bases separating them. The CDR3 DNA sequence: TGTGCCAGCAGCTTACGGACAGAGTTATACAATGAGCAGTTCTTC. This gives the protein CASSLRTELYNEQFF.

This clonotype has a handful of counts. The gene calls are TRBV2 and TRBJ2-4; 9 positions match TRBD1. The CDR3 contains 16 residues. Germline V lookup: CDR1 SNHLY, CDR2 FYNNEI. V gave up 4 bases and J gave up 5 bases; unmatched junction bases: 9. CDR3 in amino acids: CASSVLLRTGENIQYF. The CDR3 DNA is TGTGCCAGCAGTGTCCTGCTTAGGACAGGGGAAAACATTCAGTACTTC.

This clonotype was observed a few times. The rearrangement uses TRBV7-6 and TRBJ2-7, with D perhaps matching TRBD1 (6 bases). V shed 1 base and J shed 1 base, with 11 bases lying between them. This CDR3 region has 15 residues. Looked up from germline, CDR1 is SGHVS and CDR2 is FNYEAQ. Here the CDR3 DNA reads TGTGCCAGCAGCTTAGAGGGGCAGGGGTCCTACGAGCAGTACTTC. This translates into CASSLEGQGSYEQYF.

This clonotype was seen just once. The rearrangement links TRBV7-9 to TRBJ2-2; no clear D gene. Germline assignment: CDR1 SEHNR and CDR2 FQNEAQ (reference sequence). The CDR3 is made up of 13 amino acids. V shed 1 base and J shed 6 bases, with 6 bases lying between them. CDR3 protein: CASSLVAAGELFF. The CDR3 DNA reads TGTGCCAGCAGCTTAGTCGCGGCCGGGGAGCTGTTTTTT.

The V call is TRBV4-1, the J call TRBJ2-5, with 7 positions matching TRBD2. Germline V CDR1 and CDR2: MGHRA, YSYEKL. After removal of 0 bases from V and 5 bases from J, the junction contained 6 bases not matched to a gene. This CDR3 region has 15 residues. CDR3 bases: TGCGCCAGCAGCCAAGATTGGGTCGGGGGGGAGACCCAGTACTTC. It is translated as CASSQDWVGGETQYF.

The CDR3 DNA follows: TGTGCCAGCAGCCCGGCGTGGGGCTACGAGCAGTACTTC. Its protein product is CASSPAWGYEQYF. The J gene is TRBJ2-7, the V gene TRBV7-9; D is uncertain. Germline V gene lookup returns CDR1 SEHNR and CDR2 FQNEAQ (reference sequence). The CDR3 loop spans 13 amino acids. V was clipped by 5 bases and J by 3 bases, with 11 bases between them.

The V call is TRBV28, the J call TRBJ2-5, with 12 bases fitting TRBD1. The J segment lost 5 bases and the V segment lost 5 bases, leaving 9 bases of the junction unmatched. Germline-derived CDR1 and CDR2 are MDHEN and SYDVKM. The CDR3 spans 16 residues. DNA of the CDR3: TGTGCCAGCAGTCCCCGGGACAGGGGGCTTCAGGAGACCCAGTACTTC. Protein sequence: CASSPRDRGLQETQYF.

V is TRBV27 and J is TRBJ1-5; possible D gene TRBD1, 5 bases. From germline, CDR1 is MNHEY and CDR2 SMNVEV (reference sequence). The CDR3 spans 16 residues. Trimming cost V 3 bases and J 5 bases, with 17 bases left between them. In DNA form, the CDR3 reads TGTGCCAGCAGTTTTCTTGGGGGGGACCCTCATCAGCCCCAGCATTTT. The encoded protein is CASSFLGGDPHQPQHF.

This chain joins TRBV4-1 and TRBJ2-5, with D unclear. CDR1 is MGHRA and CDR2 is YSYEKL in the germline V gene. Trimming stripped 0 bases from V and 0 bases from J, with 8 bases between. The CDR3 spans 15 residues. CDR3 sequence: CASSQDQSYQETQYF. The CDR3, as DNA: TGCGCCAGCAGCCAAGACCAGAGTTACCAAGAGACCCAGTACTTC.

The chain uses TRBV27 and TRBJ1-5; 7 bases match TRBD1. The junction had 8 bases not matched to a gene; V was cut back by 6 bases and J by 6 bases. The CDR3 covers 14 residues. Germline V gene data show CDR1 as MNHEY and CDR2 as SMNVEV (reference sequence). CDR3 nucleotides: TGTGCCAGCAGCAATGCCCAGGGGGTTCAGCCCCAGCATTTT. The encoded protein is CASSNAQGVQPQHF.

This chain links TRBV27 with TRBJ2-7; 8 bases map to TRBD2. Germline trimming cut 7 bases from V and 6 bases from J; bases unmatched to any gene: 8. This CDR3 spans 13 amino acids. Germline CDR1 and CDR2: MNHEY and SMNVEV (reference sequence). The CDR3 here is CASTSLAGGEQYV. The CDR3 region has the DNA TGTGCCAGCACCTCACTCGCGGGGGGCGAGCAGTACGTC.

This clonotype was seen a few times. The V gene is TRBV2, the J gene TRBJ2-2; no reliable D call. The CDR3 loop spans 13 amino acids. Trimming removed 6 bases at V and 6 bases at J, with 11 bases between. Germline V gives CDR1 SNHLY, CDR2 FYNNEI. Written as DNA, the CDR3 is TGTGCCAGCAGCCCCACATGGCCCGGGGAGCTGTTTTTT. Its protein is CASSPTWPGELFF.

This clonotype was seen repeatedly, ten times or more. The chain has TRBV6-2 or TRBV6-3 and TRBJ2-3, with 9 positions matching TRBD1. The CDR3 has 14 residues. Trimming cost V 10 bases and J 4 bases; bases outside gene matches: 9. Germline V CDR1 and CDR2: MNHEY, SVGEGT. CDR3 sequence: CATIPTGGADTQYF. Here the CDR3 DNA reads TGTGCCACCATCCCGACAGGGGGGGCAGATACGCAGTATTTT.

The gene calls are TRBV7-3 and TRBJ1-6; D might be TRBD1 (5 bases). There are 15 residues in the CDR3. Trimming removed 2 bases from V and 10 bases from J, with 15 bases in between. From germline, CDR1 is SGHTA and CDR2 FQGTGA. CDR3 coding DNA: TGTGCCAGCAGCTTATGGGGGGGAACGGGCTCACCCCTCCACTTT. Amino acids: CASSLWGGTGSPLHF.

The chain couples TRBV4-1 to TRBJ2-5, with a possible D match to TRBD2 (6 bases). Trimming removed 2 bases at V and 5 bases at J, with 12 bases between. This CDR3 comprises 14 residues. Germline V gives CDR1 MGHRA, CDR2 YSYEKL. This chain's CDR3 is CASSQFTGEETQYF. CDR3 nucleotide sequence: TGCGCCAGCAGCCAATTTACGGGGGAGGAGACCCAGTACTTC.